This T cell receptor beta chain was obtained from a study of PD-1 blockade in classical Hodgkin lymphoma (dated by TCRdb to 2020 to 2022). Concerning the study at large: Nivolumab dosing was 3 mg/kg intravenously every 2 weeks, continuing until either disease progression or unacceptable toxicity. The study used TCR beta sequencing and CyTOF to define a peripheral blood immune signature of response to PD-1 blockade in classical Hodgkin lymphoma. General findings and caveats noted by the study authors: By C4D1, a significant rise was seen in CD4+ TCR diversity but not in CD8+ TCR diversity (p=0.0027 vs p=0.16), and the rise was most apparent among complete responders (p=0.02). Trial patients with a complete response had baseline diversity similar to that of newly diagnosed patients, while partial responders and progressors had significantly lower diversity. Newly diagnosed patients were reported to have lower baseline TCR diversity than healthy donors, and relapsed/refractory patients were reported to have lower baseline TCR diversity still. The study was limited to a single clinical trial cohort, and causes of repertoire differences, possibly disease activity or prior therapy, remained undefined. Lower diversity was seen in patients whose nivolumab began less than 1 year after ASCT, and these patients were left out of later analyses so that immune reconstitution would not confound the results.

Counted from cysteine to phenylalanine, this CDR3 has 16 amino acids. Only the CDR3 DNA is retained, 48 bases long and in frame from the first base. Taken from the germline V gene (reference sequence), the CDR1 and CDR2 loops are LNHDA and SQIVND. V lost 10 bases and J lost 2 bases, and the count of bases not matched to a germline gene is 15. The sample's time point, from its label and the paper: cycle 4 day 1 (C4D1), after five to seven weeks of nivolumab. Every trial patient had relapsed following autologous stem cell transplantation, and prior brentuximab vedotin exposure was what differed among cohorts A, B and C. The trial cohort comprised approximately 55 patients with relapsed/refractory classical Hodgkin lymphoma whose best overall responses were complete response, partial response or progressive disease. Single-agent nivolumab was administered to trial patients in the multi-cohort phase II CheckMate 205 trial. Best overall response was determined by an independent review committee according to the 2007 International Working Group response criteria. PBMCs from the trial were collected at three points: immediately before nivolumab initiation (C1D1), and during therapy at cycle 2 day 1 and cycle 4 day 1. Peripheral blood was collected in 8 mL Vacutainer Cell Preparation Tubes, from which PBMCs were isolated by centrifugation and then cryopreserved.

The Qiagen DNeasy kit was used to extract genomic DNA both from unsorted PBMCs and from the negatively selected CD4+ and CD8+ fractions. Using primers that anneal to V and J segments, immunoSEQ multiplex PCR amplified the TCR beta CDR3 regions. Amplification bias was minimized using a synthetic immune receptor repertoire, and residual bias was removed computationally after sequencing. As for the authors' bioinformatics: Custom Python scripts were used to quantify repertoire diversity as the Shannon entropy index. The unsorted, CD4+ and CD8+ repertoires were each analyzed separately, with the exception of combined analyses, where CD4+ and CD8+ sequences were merged in silico. Clonal expansion was defined as a frequency increase of at least 2-fold after treatment compared with C1D1, and clones undetected at baseline were assigned a pseudocount of 0.5. Singleton clones were defined as clones with 0 or 1 copy at C1D1, and non-singleton clones were defined as clones with 2 or more copies. Clones expanded in unsorted samples were assigned a CD4+, CD8+ or unknown annotation through matching of protein sequences in sorted samples from the same patient. Diversity changes from C1D1 to C4D1 were tested in paired samples using Wilcoxon tests. TCRdb stores this immuneACCESS table with in-frame sequences only. Part of the clones is absent; in the studies checked, under half of the shortfall reflects unresolved V genes, and no reason is known for the rest. That table furnishes V, J and clone size, whereas the DNA furnished D and trimming. This sample has some 90,000 clones in its table, and 78% of those were observed once. The ten most abundant clones make up 8% to 9.5% of the sample.

Worth noting for this clone: Its antigen is unknown. Base qualities were left out, and no much larger clone turns up one base away.

The sequence was collected from a human donor with classical Hodgkin lymphoma. The input for sequencing was peripheral blood mononuclear cells (PBMCs), taken before the fourth cycle of nivolumab. The chain was built from TRBV19 and TRBJ2-7, and 9 bases in between align with TRBD2. The DNA sequence follows: TGTGCCACCAAATTTGCTAGCGGGGTAAACACCTACGAGCAGTACTTC. This sequence encodes CATKFASGVNTYEQYF.